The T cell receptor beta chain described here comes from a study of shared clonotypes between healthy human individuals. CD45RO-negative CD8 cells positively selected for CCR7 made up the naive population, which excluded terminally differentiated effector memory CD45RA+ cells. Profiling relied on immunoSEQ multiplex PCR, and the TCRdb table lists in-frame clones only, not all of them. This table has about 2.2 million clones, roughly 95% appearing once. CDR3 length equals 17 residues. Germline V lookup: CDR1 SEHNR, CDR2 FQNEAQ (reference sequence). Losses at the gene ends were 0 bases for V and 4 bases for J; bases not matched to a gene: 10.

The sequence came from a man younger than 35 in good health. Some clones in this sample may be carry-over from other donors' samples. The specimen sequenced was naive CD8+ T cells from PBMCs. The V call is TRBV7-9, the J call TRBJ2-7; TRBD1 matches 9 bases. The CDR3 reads CASSLAPSGTGTYEQYF. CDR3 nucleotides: TGTGCCAGCAGCTTAGCCCCTTCCGGGACAGGGACGTACGAGCAGTACTTC.